The following is a T cell receptor (beta chain) sequence with its context. Its cognate antigen is unknown. TCRdb keeps only in-frame clones here, not all; method: immunoSEQ multiplex PCR. The sample holds 160,000 or so clones, approximately 86% seen once. This entry comes from a study of lymphopenia after photon versus proton radiotherapy. General study results and limits: Post-nadir TCR diversity decline inversely tracked overall survival among those who died. Under photons, naive T cells and diversity fell while effector/memory populations rose. Better survival with proton therapy was suggested as possible, not demonstrated. After the lymphocyte nadir, photon-treated repertoires showed oligoclonal expansion, especially of CD8+ Temra cells.

The CDR3 runs 17 residues. The chain has TRBV1 and TRBJ2-1; the table's D call of TRBD1 was not tested on the DNA. TRBV1 constitutes a pseudogene. This TCR was recovered from a man over 45 with gastric cancer. The specimen was peripheral blood, collected from a patient treated with photon-based radiotherapy. In DNA, the CDR3 is TGCACCAGCAGCCAAGCTATCATATCAGGTTTACCGGCTGAGCAGTTCTTC. It is translated as CTSSQAIISGLPAEQFF.